The 21 T cell receptor beta chains listed next were all sequenced from one sample in a study of beta chain features in type 1 diabetes. Expressed TCRB transcripts got sequenced, as all isolated RNA was reverse transcribed. This table comes from immunoSEQ multiplex PCR, and its TCRdb copy is limited to in-frame clones, with some not included. This table has 35,000 to 50,000 clones, roughly 50% appearing once. The sequenced sample consisted of stem cell memory CD4+ T cells from blood. The source of these receptors is a woman in her thirties in good health.

This clone has a handful of counts. The CDR3 region is CAWSPGAKRDYGYTF. Here the CDR3 DNA reads TGTGCCTGGAGTCCCGGAGCTAAACGGGACTATGGCTACACCTTC. The chain combines TRBV30 with TRBJ1-2; D not certain. The CDR3 contains 15 residues. V shed 2 bases and J shed 3 bases, with 16 bases lying between them. CDR1 is GTSNPN and CDR2 is SVGIG in the germline V gene (reference sequence). The whole variable domain, remainder taken from reference TRBV30 and TRBJ1-2, is SQTIHQWPATLVQPVGSPLSLECTVEGTSNPNLYWYRQAAGRGLQLLFYSVGIGQISSEVPQNLSASRPQDRQFILSSKKLLLSDSGFYLCAWSPGAKRDYGYTFGSGTRLTVV.

The rearrangement joins TRBV28 to TRBJ2-7; D not resolved. The germline V gene encodes CDR1 MDHEN and CDR2 SYDVKM. This CDR3 is 15 amino acids long. V dropped 6 bases and J dropped 0 bases, with 15 bases sitting between them. The CDR3 loop is CASSPPDHSSYEQYF. The DNA of the CDR3 is TGTGCCAGCAGCCCTCCAGACCACAGCTCCTACGAGCAGTACTTC.

V and J are TRBV5-4 and TRBJ2-1, with D perhaps matching TRBD1 (5 bases). Trimming shortened V by 2 bases and J by 4 bases, and 16 bases separated the two germline ends. Germline CDR1 SGHNT, CDR2 YYREEE (reference sequence). This CDR3 spans 16 amino acids. The CDR3 reads CASSLGGAPGYNEQFF. The CDR3 region has the DNA TGTGCCAGCAGCTTAGGCGGAGCCCCAGGGTACAATGAGCAGTTCTTC.

J is TRBJ2-7 and V is TRBV5-6, with 10 bases lining up with TRBD2. Germline assignment: CDR1 SGHDT and CDR2 YYEEEE. This CDR3 spans 15 amino acids. The V gene end was trimmed by 2 bases and the J gene end by 2 bases; junction bases not matched to a gene: 4. This CDR3 reads CASSFLAGGTYEQYF. As DNA, the CDR3 is TGTGCCAGCAGCTTTTTAGCGGGAGGAACCTACGAGCAGTACTTC.

The chain combines TRBV28 with TRBJ1-1, with 10 bases fitting TRBD1. The CDR3 consists of 13 residues. Germline trimming cut 5 bases from V and 8 bases from J; bases unmatched to any gene: 5. Looked up from germline, CDR1 is MDHEN and CDR2 is SYDVKM. The CDR3: CASSGGQGREAFF. The CDR3 coding sequence is TGTGCCAGCAGTGGGGGACAGGGGCGAGAAGCTTTCTTT.

The chain joins TRBV9 to TRBJ2-3; 8 positions agree with TRBD1. The CDR3 covers 20 residues. Losses at the gene ends were 3 bases for V and 2 bases for J; bases not matched to a gene: 20. Germline V CDR1 and CDR2: SGDLS, YYNGEE. Here the CDR3 DNA reads TGTGCCAGCAGCGCCCATCAGGGGGGACAGGTTCGACCCACCACAGATACGCAGTATTTT. Encoded protein: CASSAHQGGQVRPTTDTQYF.

CDR3 in DNA: TGTGCCAGCAGTTACAGGACTAGCGGGAGATCCGAGCAGTACTTC. This gives the protein CASSYRTSGRSEQYF. The chain combines TRBV6-5 with TRBJ2-7; 13 bases map to TRBD2. Germline-derived CDR1 and CDR2 are MNHEY and SVGAGI. The V and J ends lost 2 bases and 6 bases, in that order; junction bases with no gene match: 4. The CDR3 runs 15 residues.

The chain links TRBV30 to TRBJ2-1, with 8 bases identical to TRBD1. J was trimmed by 9 bases and V by 5 bases; bases with no gene match: 6. The CDR3 totals 12 residues. Germline CDR1 is GTSNPN and CDR2 is SVGIG (reference sequence). CDR3 sequence reads: CAWGTGGREQFF. The CDR3 nucleotides are TGTGCCTGGGGAACAGGGGGGCGTGAGCAGTTCTTC.

CDR3 DNA: TGTGCCAGCAGGAGGAGTCCCCAAGAGACCCAGTACTTC. Residues: CASRRSPQETQYF. This chain joins TRBV6-1 and TRBJ2-5; D is uncertain. Trimming took 6 bases from V and 1 from J, leaving 9 bases between them. This CDR3 region has 13 residues. Per germline, CDR1 MNHNS and CDR2 SASEGT.

This clone showed up just a few times. The chain uses TRBV28 and TRBJ2-1, with D uncertain. V was shortened by 5 bases and J by 5 bases, with 7 bases between the two germline ends. Germline CDR1 reads MDHEN; CDR2 reads SYDVKM. The CDR3 spans 12 residues. The CDR3 DNA sequence: TGTGCCAGCAGTCCCTTCCACAATGAGCAGTTCTTC. Protein: CASSPFHNEQFF.

The V and J genes are TRBV21-1 and TRBJ2-3; the table gives TRBD1 as D, unverified against the DNA. TRBV21-1 is assigned pseudogene status. This CDR3 is 16 amino acids long. The CDR3 reads CASWAVWQGCPDTQYF. As DNA, the CDR3 is TGTGCCAGCTGGGCGGTATGGCAGGGGTGTCCAGATACGCAGTATTTT.

V is TRBV7-2 and J is TRBJ2-7; no reliable D call. CDR1 and CDR2 (germline): SGHTA, FQGNSA. V was shortened by 2 bases and J by 4 bases, with 12 bases between the two germline ends. This CDR3 is 14 amino acids long. The CDR3 is CASSLNSNWYEQYF. The CDR3 region has the DNA TGTGCCAGCAGCTTAAATAGTAATTGGTACGAGCAGTACTTC.

The chain links TRBV6-5 to TRBJ2-7, with TRBD1 matching 7 bases. This CDR3 is built from 13 residues. Looked up from germline, CDR1 is MNHEY and CDR2 is SVGAGI. The V gene end was trimmed by 8 bases and the J gene end by 3 bases; junction bases not matched to a gene: 7. The CDR3 here is CASRRQGIYEQYF. CDR3 nucleotide sequence: TGTGCCAGCCGGAGACAGGGAATCTACGAGCAGTACTTC.

The sample holds a few counts of this clone. The V call is TRBV7-2, the J call TRBJ2-5; 11 nucleotides match TRBD2. Trimming cost V 6 bases and J 5 bases; bases outside gene matches: 8. There are 15 residues in the CDR3. CDR1 SGHTA and CDR2 FQGNSA come from the germline V gene. The CDR3 sequence: CASRLLAGAGETQYF. DNA for the CDR3: TGTGCCAGCAGACTACTAGCGGGAGCGGGGGAGACCCAGTACTTC.

Here the CDR3 reads CASSQVLGLAGRGELFF. CDR3 nucleotide sequence: TGTGCCAGCAGCCAAGTTCTGGGACTAGCGGGAAGGGGGGAGCTGTTTTTT. This chain uses TRBV4-2 with TRBJ2-2, with 13 bases matching TRBD2. V dropped 1 base and J dropped 8; count of bases not matched to a gene: 7. The germline gives CDR1 LGHNA, CDR2 YNFKEQ. This CDR3 is 17 amino acids long.

The chain couples TRBV28 to TRBJ2-1; TRBD2 is a possible D gene (6 bases). The V gene lost 10 bases and the J gene lost 3 bases, with 19 bases spanning the gap. The CDR3 loop spans 15 amino acids. Germline V gene data show CDR1 as MDHEN and CDR2 as SYDVKM. In DNA, the CDR3 is TGTGCCACCAAAGGATCGCAGGGAGGCTACAATGAGCAGTTCTTC. It encodes CATKGSQGGYNEQFF.

The chain employs TRBV18 and TRBJ2-2; 9 positions match TRBD2. This CDR3 is 14 amino acids long. J was trimmed by 10 bases and V by 3 bases; bases with no gene match: 6. Germline CDR1 KGHSH, CDR2 LQKENI. CDR3 amino acids: CASSPPAGGVELFF. The CDR3, as DNA: TGTGCCAGCTCACCTCCAGCGGGAGGCGTGGAGCTGTTTTTT.

This chain joins TRBV28 and TRBJ1-1; D not resolved. There are 14 residues in the CDR3. Trimming removed 5 bases from V and 4 bases from J, with 14 bases in between. The germline V gene encodes CDR1 MDHEN and CDR2 SYDVKM. CDR3 nucleotide sequence: TGTGCCAGCAGTGCGGCTCCCAGCAGCACTGAAGCTTTCTTT. Protein sequence: CASSAAPSSTEAFF.

The chain recombines TRBV10-3 with TRBJ2-1; unclear D gene. Germline loops: CDR1 ENHRY, CDR2 SYGVKD. With 3 bases removed from V and 4 bases from J, the gap between germline ends came to 7 bases. This CDR3 has 13 amino acids. The CDR3 loop reads CAISDQLYNEQFF. DNA for the CDR3: TGTGCCATCAGTGACCAATTGTACAATGAGCAGTTCTTC.

The chain combines TRBV7-3 with TRBJ2-2, with 7 nucleotides matching TRBD2. V was pared by 3 bases and J by 6 bases, with 10 bases of the junction left unmatched. The CDR3 consists of 16 residues. CDR1 and CDR2 from the germline V gene are SGHTA and FQGTGA. The CDR3 reads CASSFTPSGIPGELFF. The DNA of the CDR3 is TGTGCCAGCAGCTTTACTCCCAGCGGGATCCCCGGGGAGCTGTTTTTT.

This clone came up a few times. The chain recombines TRBV13 with TRBJ2-5, with D perhaps matching TRBD1 (6 bases). The CDR3 contains 14 residues. CDR1 PRHDT and CDR2 FYEKMQ come from the germline V gene (reference sequence). V lost 6 bases and J 9 bases, leaving 20 bases between the germline ends. In nucleotides, the CDR3 is TGTGCCAGCAGTCTCCGGACAGCCCGCGGGCCCCAGTACTTC. Translating it yields CASSLRTARGPQYF. Drawing the rest from reference TRBV13 and TRBJ2-5, the complete variable domain is AAGVIQSPRHLIKEKRETATLKCYPIPRHDTVYWYQQGPGQDPQFLISFYEKMQSDKGSIPDRFSAQQFSDYHSELNMSSLELGDSALYFCASSLRTARGPQYFGPGTRLLVL.